This paragraph reports one T cell receptor beta chain. Its antigen specificity is not known. No base qualities exist here, and no much larger clone lies one base off it. Its CDR3 holds 16 amino acids, cysteine through phenylalanine. The DNA shown is the 48-base CDR3, in frame from base 1. CDR1 MGHRA and CDR2 YSYEKL were looked up in the germline V gene. V is pruned by 1 base and J by 4 bases, leaving 9 bases of the junction without a gene match. This entry is derived from a study of control samples from healthy donors and cancer patients (TCRdb year 2020). The library was made by the immunoSEQ multiplex PCR assay. TCRdb holds this immuneACCESS table with in-frame rearrangements only. Some clones are missing; in checked studies, unresolved V genes explain under half, and the rest has no known cause. The table for this sample lists 100,000 to 150,000 clones; just under 90% of them were counted only once. The ten largest clones take up around 10% of the sample.

The sequenced sample consisted of blood. The chain uses TRBV4-1 and TRBJ1-2; 7 central nucleotides agree with TRBD1. This clonotype originated in a man younger than 45 in good health. The DNA is TGCGCCAGCAGCCAAGCCCTGGGACAGAGAGTCTATGGCTACACCTTC. This translates into CASSQALGQRVYGYTF.